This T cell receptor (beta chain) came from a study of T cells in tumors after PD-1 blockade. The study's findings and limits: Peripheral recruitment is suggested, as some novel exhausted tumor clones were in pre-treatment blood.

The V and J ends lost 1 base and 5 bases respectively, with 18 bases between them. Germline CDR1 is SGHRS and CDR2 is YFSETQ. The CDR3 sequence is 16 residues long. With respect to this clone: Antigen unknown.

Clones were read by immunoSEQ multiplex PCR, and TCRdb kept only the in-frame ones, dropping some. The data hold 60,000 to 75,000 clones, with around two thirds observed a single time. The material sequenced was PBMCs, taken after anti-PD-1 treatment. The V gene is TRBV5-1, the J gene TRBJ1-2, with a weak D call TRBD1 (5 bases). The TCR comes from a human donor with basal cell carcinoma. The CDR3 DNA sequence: TGCGCCAGCAGCTTGACCGGGACCCAGACTATTTATGGCTACACCTTC. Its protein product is CASSLTGTQTIYGYTF.